This T cell receptor beta chain was captured by sequencing in a study of blood T cell repertoires in COVID-19. Method: immunoSEQ multiplex PCR; TCRdb's copy keeps in-frame clones and lacks some. The sample contains 180,000 or so clones, more than 75% of which appear only once. V gave up 4 bases and J gave up 1 base; unmatched junction bases: 5. The CDR3 is made up of 15 amino acids. Germline V gene sequence: CDR1 MNHEY, CDR2 SMNVEV (reference sequence). The specimen sequenced was PBMCs or T cells enriched from blood (not recorded which). This chain connects TRBV27 to TRBJ1-1; 8 bases fit TRBD1. The sequence was obtained from a man in his 60s who had been exposed to COVID-19. The CDR3 DNA sequence: TGTGCCAGCAGTTCAGGGACAGGCCGGAACACTGAAGCTTTCTTT. It codes for CASSSGTGRNTEAFF.